The 12 T cell receptor beta chains below all came from one sample that was sequenced in a study of T-cell reconstitution after alpha-beta-depleted transplantation in children. TCRbeta library construction was performed incorporating unique molecular identifiers. Each CDR3 protein gets one entry after TCRdb re-called the PCR reads with MiXCR. The sample consists of approximately 200,000 distinct CDR3 sequences, more than 14% of them appearing once. Source: PBMCs from the stem cell graft donor, taken from the stem cell graft. Receptor source: a human donor who donated a stem cell graft to a child with acute lymphoblastic leukemia.

This clonotype was counted at least ten times. This rearrangement joins TRBV5-1 to TRBJ2-7, with TRBD2 matching over 10 bases. CDR1 and CDR2 from the germline V gene are SGHRS and YFSETQ. Trimming cost V 4 bases and J 5 bases; bases outside gene matches: 9. This CDR3 spans 15 amino acids. As DNA, the CDR3 is TGCGCCAGCAGCCCACTAGCGGGAACACAGAACGAGCAGTACTTC. Protein product: CASSPLAGTQNEQYF.

At least ten counts were recorded for this clonotype. The chain has TRBV10-3 and TRBJ2-7, with 7 bases that match TRBD2. The CDR3 covers 14 residues. The germline gives CDR1 ENHRY, CDR2 SYGVKD. With 4 bases clipped from V and 3 bases from J, the junction kept 6 bases outside the gene matches. CDR3 sequence (DNA): TGTGCCATCAGTGGGACCCTAGCGGACTACGAGCAGTACTTC. This gives the protein CAISGTLADYEQYF.

At least ten counts were recorded for this clonotype. Here the CDR3 reads CASSLLGQGYLNTGELFF. The CDR3 coding sequence is TGCGCCAGCAGCTTGTTGGGACAGGGGTATTTGAACACCGGGGAGCTGTTTTTT. V usage is TRBV5-1 and J usage is TRBJ2-2; the match to TRBD1 covers 10 bases. J gave up 1 base and V 1 base, and 7 bases lay outside the gene matches. Germline V CDR1 and CDR2: SGHRS, YFSETQ. This CDR3 comprises 18 residues. Full variable domain (rest looked up from reference TRBV5-1 and TRBJ2-2): KAGVTQTPRYLIKTRGQQVTLSCSPISGHRSVSWYQQTPGQGLQFLFEYFSETQRNKGNFPGRFSGRQFSNSRSEMNVSTLELGDSALYLCASSLLGQGYLNTGELFFGEGSRLTVL.

This clonotype was detected ten times or more. The rearrangement joins TRBV5-1 to TRBJ2-1, with 8 bases that match TRBD1. CDR3 length: 15 amino acids. Unmatched junction bases numbered 9, after V lost 6 bases and J lost 4 bases. In germline, CDR1 is SGHRS, CDR2 YFSETQ. In DNA form, the CDR3 reads TGCGCCAGCAACTGGCAGGGGGCGCAGTACAATGAGCAGTTCTTC. It specifies CASNWQGAQYNEQFF.

This clonotype was found many times. The chain employs TRBV7-6 and TRBJ2-7; 7 positions match TRBD1. The germline CDR1 and CDR2 sequences are SGHVS and FNYEAQ. There are 12 residues in the CDR3. V shed 5 bases, J shed 6 bases, and the junction held 4 bases outside the gene matches. The CDR3 DNA sequence: TGTGCCAGCAGCGTGACAGGGAGCGAGCAGTACTTC. Translating it yields CASSVTGSEQYF.

A few counts support this clonotype. The chain is built from TRBV10-3 and TRBJ2-5, with D possibly being TRBD1 (5 bases). CDR1 ENHRY and CDR2 SYGVKD come from the germline V gene. This CDR3 contains 17 residues. Trimming pared 0 bases from V and 5 bases from J, leaving 19 bases between. CDR3 nucleotides: TGTGCCATCAGTGAGTCAACACCTACAAGCCCAGGGGAGACCCAGTACTTC. It codes for CAISESTPTSPGETQYF.

Many counts were recorded for this clonotype. The chain has TRBV10-2 and TRBJ2-6; tentatively, D is TRBD2 (6 bases). Germline V gene sequence: CDR1 WSHSY, CDR2 SAAADI. The CDR3 covers 19 residues. V was shortened by 3 bases and J by 2 bases, with 20 bases between the two germline ends. DNA of the CDR3: TGCGCCAGCAGTGATGACCGGAGGGGTCCCAGAACTGGGGCCAACGTCCTGACTTTC. The encoded protein is CASSDDRRGPRTGANVLTF.

The chain employs TRBV10-1 and TRBJ2-3; maybe TRBD1 (5 bases). The CDR3 is made up of 17 amino acids. Trimming removed 4 bases at V and 2 bases at J, with 19 bases between. Germline values: CDR1 WNHNN, CDR2 SYGVQD (reference sequence). CDR3: CASSGPDRFPSTDTQYF. The CDR3, as DNA: TGCGCCAGCAGTGGCCCCGACAGATTCCCTTCCACAGATACGCAGTATTTT.

The chain employs TRBV25-1 and TRBJ1-1, with no clear D. This CDR3 contains 15 residues. The V and J ends lost 5 bases and 0 bases respectively, with 13 bases between them. Germline CDR1 reads MGHDK; CDR2 reads SYGVNS. CDR3 protein: CASSSKRNLNTEAFF. In DNA, the CDR3 is TGTGCCAGCAGTTCAAAGAGGAACCTGAACACTGAAGCTTTCTTT. Filled out from reference TRBV25-1 and TRBJ1-1, the complete variable domain reads EADIYQTPRYLVIGTGKKITLECSQTMGHDKMYWYQQDPGMELHLIHYSYGVNSTEKGDLSSESTVSRIRTEHFPLTLESARPSHTSQYLCASSSKRNLNTEAFFGQGTRLTVV.

The chain carries TRBV12-3 or TRBV12-4 and TRBJ1-2, with 9 bases matching TRBD1. The CDR3 has 14 amino acids. The J segment lost 5 bases and the V segment lost 3 bases, leaving 4 bases of the junction unmatched. CDR3 coding DNA: TGTGCCAGCAGTTTTGAGACAGGGGGGTATGGCTACACCTTC. It translates to CASSFETGGYGYTF.

This clonotype was counted between two and nine times. The chain carries TRBV30 and TRBJ2-7, with TRBD2 matching 7 bases. Germline-derived CDR1 and CDR2 are GTSNPN and SVGIG (reference sequence). V was clipped by 1 base and J by 6 bases; unmatched bases: 3. This CDR3 comprises 12 residues. Written as DNA, the CDR3 is TGTGCCTGGAGTGCTGGGGAGGGCGAGCAGTACTTC. Amino acids: CAWSAGEGEQYF.

In this sample, this clonotype turned up many times. The rearrangement links TRBV12-3 or TRBV12-4 to TRBJ1-3, with D possibly matching TRBD1 (5 bases). V was pared by 5 bases and J by 9 bases, with 14 bases between. CDR3 length equals 13 residues. CDR3 region: CASSMDIGTTIYF. For the CDR3, the DNA is TGTGCCAGCAGTATGGACATTGGTACCACCATATATTTT.